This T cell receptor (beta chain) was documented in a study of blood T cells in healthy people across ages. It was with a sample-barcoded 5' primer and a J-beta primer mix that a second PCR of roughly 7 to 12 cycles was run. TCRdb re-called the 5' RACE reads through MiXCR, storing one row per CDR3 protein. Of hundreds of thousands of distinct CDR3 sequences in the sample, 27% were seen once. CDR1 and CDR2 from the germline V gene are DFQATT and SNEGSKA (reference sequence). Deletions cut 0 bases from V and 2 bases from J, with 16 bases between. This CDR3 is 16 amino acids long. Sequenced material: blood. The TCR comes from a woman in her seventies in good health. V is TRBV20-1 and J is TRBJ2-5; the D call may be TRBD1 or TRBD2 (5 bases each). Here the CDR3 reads CSARDILGTHQETQYF. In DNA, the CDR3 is TGCAGTGCTAGAGATATCTTGGGGACGCATCAAGAGACCCAGTACTTC.